The rows below give T cell receptor beta chains drawn from one sample of a study of Ad26.COV2.S vaccination and SARS-CoV-2 variants. The protocol was immunoSEQ multiplex PCR, while the TCRdb copy is restricted to in-frame clones and leaves out a portion. The sample contains 410,000 or so clones, 90% of which appear only once. The specimen comprised peripheral blood, sampled in a trial of Ad26.COV2.S vaccine versus placebo. These receptors came from a person aged 18-65 years who received the Ad26.COV2.S COVID-19 vaccine or a placebo. Both conserved end residues are part of each CDR3. D genes are given only for firm matches.

>TRBV19|.|TRBJ1-5
CASSIDGVREPQHF
TGTGCCAGTAGTATAGACGGGGTAAGGGAGCCCCAGCATTTT
>TRBV27|.|TRBJ1-2
CASSPRLSPNYGYTF
TGTGCCAGCAGCCCACGGCTGTCCCCAAACTATGGCTACACCTTC
>TRBV10-3|.|TRBJ2-7
CAISELYEQYF
TGTGCCATCAGTGAACTCTACGAGCAGTACTTC
>TRBV2|TRBD1|TRBJ2-7
CASSEGQGTYEQYF
TGTGCCAGCAGTGAGGGACAGGGGACCTACGAGCAGTACTTC
>TRBV7-8|TRBD1|TRBJ2-7
CASSLGDSGTYEQYF
TGTGCCAGCAGCTTAGGGGACAGTGGGACCTACGAGCAGTACTTC
>TRBV4-1|TRBD1|TRBJ1-2
CASSPRDSYGYTF
TGCGCCAGCAGCCCTCGGGACAGCTATGGCTACACCTTC
>TRBV27|.|TRBJ2-2
CASSPYTGELFF
TGTGCCAGCAGTCCGTACACCGGGGAGCTGTTTTTT
>TRBV20-1|.|TRBJ2-7
CSAKLRYEQYF
TGCAGTGCTAAACTACGCTACGAGCAGTACTTC
>TRBV20-1|TRBD2|TRBJ2-3
CSASGRGRITDTQYF
TGCAGTGCTAGTGGGCGCGGGAGGATCACAGATACGCAGTATTTT
>TRBV5-6|.|TRBJ1-1
CASRPTLEVSEAFF
TGTGCCAGCAGACCGACTCTGGAAGTTTCTGAAGCTTTCTTT
>TRBV4-2|.|TRBJ2-7
CASSQSRPGMASYEQYF
TGTGCCAGCAGCCAAAGTAGGCCAGGGATGGCAAGCTACGAGCAGTACTTC
>TRBV5-1|.|TRBJ1-5
CASSLTGYSNQPQHF
TGCGCCAGCAGCTTGACAGGTTATAGCAATCAGCCCCAGCATTTT
>TRBV5-3|TRBD2|TRBJ2-2
CARSPPIRAVSGRADNTGELFF
TGTGCCAGAAGCCCTCCTATTCGGGCCGTCAGCGGGAGGGCCGATAACACCGGGGAGCTGTTTTTT
>TRBV7-2|TRBD2|TRBJ2-3
CASRPGAGNTDTQYF
TGTGCCAGCAGACCCGGAGCGGGAAACACAGATACGCAGTATTTT
>TRBV9|.|TRBJ2-6
CASSSLTGGTNVLTF
TGTGCCAGCAGCTCCCTGACAGGCGGGACCAACGTCCTGACTTTC
>TRBV9|.|TRBJ2-1
CASSVGWGSTSYNEQFF
TGTGCCAGCAGCGTAGGTTGGGGGAGCACCTCCTACAATGAGCAGTTCTTC